Here is one T cell receptor (beta chain) with its context. What it binds is not known. The CDR3 sequence is 16 residues long. With 1 base clipped from V and 0 bases from J, the junction kept 3 bases outside the gene matches. Germline V lookup: CDR1 SGHNT, CDR2 YYREEE (reference sequence). The sample belongs to a study of cytomegalovirus exposure and HLA in healthy donors. Whole-study results and caveats: In a later analysis, HLA-associated beta chains showed higher expansion and lower generation probabilities than comparable chains. In an earlier analysis, in some 500 donors, most V segments appeared productive either ~90% or ~30% of the time.

Both 60 Vbeta primers and 13 Jbeta primers went into the PCR. Only in-frame clones appear in the TCRdb table, and some are missing; sequencing was by immunoSEQ multiplex PCR. The profile covers 85,000 to 100,000 clones, with around 70% appearing a single time and approximately 2.9% taken by the ten largest. The V and J genes are TRBV5-4 and TRBJ2-1, with 8 positions matching TRBD2. The sample was PBMCs. The clonotype was recovered from a man in his forties or fifties in good health and CMV-seronegative. CDR3 region: CASSLRAGVSYNEQFF. CDR3 nucleotides: TGTGCCAGCAGCTTGAGAGCGGGAGTCTCCTACAATGAGCAGTTCTTC. Full variable domain (remainder filled in from reference TRBV5-4 and TRBJ2-1): ETGVTQSPTHLIKTRGQQVTLRCSSQSGHNTVSWYQQALGQGPQFIFQYYREEENGRGNFPPRFSGLQFPNYSSELNVNALELDDSALYLCASSLRAGVSYNEQFFGPGTRLTVL.